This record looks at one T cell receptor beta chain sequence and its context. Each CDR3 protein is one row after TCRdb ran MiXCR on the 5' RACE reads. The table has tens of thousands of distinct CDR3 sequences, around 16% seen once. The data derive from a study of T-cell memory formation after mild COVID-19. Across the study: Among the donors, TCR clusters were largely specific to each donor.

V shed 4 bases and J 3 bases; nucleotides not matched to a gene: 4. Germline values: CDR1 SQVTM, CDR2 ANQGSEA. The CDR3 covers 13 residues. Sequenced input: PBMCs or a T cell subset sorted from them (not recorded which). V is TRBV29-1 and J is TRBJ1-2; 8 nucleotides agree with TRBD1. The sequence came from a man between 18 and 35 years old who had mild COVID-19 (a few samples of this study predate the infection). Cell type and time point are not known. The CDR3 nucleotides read TGCAGCGTTGCTCCAGGGGGCCACTATGGCTACACCTTC. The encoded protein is CSVAPGGHYGYTF.